Reported below is one T cell receptor beta chain. As yet, its antigen is unknown. TCRdb used MiXCR to reprocess the 5' RACE reads, holding one entry per CDR3 protein. The data hold approximately 110,000 distinct CDR3 sequences, with 11% observed a single time. The sample is drawn from a study of spatial heterogeneity in lung cancer. V trimming: 3 bases; J trimming: 0 bases; junction bases outside the gene matches: 2. There are 15 residues in the CDR3. Study-level findings and limits: Circulating ubiquitous expanded tumor TCRs were observed more frequently at resection than at follow-up.

Time point noted: blood at routine non-recurrence follow-up after resection. Sequencing was performed on whole RNA extracted from tumor and nontumor lung tissue, or from frozen PBMC, and the material was left unsorted. This specimen was PBMCs, taken at follow-up. The receptor's source is a female donor with early-stage non-small cell lung cancer. This chain uses TRBV12-3 or TRBV12-4 with TRBJ2-1; 7 nucleotides align to TRBD1. The chain's CDR3 is CASSFGDSSYNEQFF. The CDR3 DNA reads TGTGCCAGCAGTTTCGGGGACAGCTCCTACAATGAGCAGTTCTTC.